This T cell receptor beta chain was identified during a study of breast tumors, draining lymph nodes, adjacent tissues. Study-wide findings and caveats: The lymph node origin of tumor T cells was framed as consistent with a hypothesis, not demonstrated.

At least ten counts were recorded for this clonotype. What it binds is not known. TCRdb ran MiXCR on the multiplex PCR reads and lists one entry per CDR3 protein. The data hold approximately 300,000 distinct CDR3 sequences, with around 30% observed a single time. Germline-derived CDR1 and CDR2 are WNHNN and SYGVQD (reference sequence). This CDR3 has 13 residues. Trimming removed 0 bases at V and 9 bases at J, with 12 bases between. Axillary draining lymph nodes of breast cancer patients supplied the node samples. The sample taken for sequencing was axillary lymph node tissue. The source is a female donor with breast cancer. Some clones in this sample may be carry-over from other donors' samples. V gene TRBV10-1 combines with J gene TRBJ2-7; D gene ambiguous. The CDR3 here is CASSESGSVVQYF. CDR3 bases: TGCGCCAGCAGTGAGTCGGGCAGCGTAGTGCAGTACTTC.